This is a list of T cell receptor beta chains from one sample in a study of T-cell reconstitution after alpha-beta-depleted transplantation in children. TCRdb reprocessed the PCR reads via MiXCR and lists one record per CDR3 protein. The sample includes about 360,000 distinct CDR3 sequences, about 14% of them seen just once. The starting material was PBMCs, obtained from the stem cell graft. The receptors stem from a human donor who donated a stem cell graft to a child with Fanconi anemia. Both conserved end residues are part of each CDR3. Fields, in order: V gene, J gene, CDR3 protein.

TRBV5-1	TRBJ1-2	CASSLLGQAYGYTF
TRBV6-1	TRBJ1-1	CATRFKGGSTEAFF
TRBV6-1	TRBJ1-2	CASTEDAANYGYTF
TRBV4-3	TRBJ2-7	CASSQGTGASYEQYF
TRBV12-3/TRBV12-4	TRBJ2-2	CASSFGTGELFF
TRBV10-3	TRBJ1-1	CASDTGVNTEAFF
TRBV5-1	TRBJ1-1	CASRIEINTEAFF
TRBV5-1	TRBJ2-2	CASSWREFAGELFF
TRBV5-1	TRBJ1-5	CASSPLEAQQPQHF
TRBV20-1	TRBJ2-1	CSASPPSVGSYNEQFF
TRBV27	TRBJ2-6	CASSFNRDRSSGANVLTF
TRBV11-2	TRBJ1-5	CASSLDTGDNQPQHF
TRBV2	TRBJ2-7	CASTALTSGAYEQYF
TRBV4-2	TRBJ2-7	CASSQDEAGYEQYF
TRBV29-1	TRBJ2-2	CSVNSGTNTGELFF
TRBV30	TRBJ1-1	CAWLLNTEAFF
TRBV6-2/TRBV6-3	TRBJ1-1	CASSQAPIYTEAFF
TRBV27	TRBJ1-2	CASRYRTEYTF
TRBV10-2	TRBJ2-5	CATSRARAETQYF
TRBV9	TRBJ1-1	CASGGMNTEAFF
TRBV7-6	TRBJ1-1	CASSLYQSTEAFF
TRBV2	TRBJ2-2	CASRALTNTGELFF